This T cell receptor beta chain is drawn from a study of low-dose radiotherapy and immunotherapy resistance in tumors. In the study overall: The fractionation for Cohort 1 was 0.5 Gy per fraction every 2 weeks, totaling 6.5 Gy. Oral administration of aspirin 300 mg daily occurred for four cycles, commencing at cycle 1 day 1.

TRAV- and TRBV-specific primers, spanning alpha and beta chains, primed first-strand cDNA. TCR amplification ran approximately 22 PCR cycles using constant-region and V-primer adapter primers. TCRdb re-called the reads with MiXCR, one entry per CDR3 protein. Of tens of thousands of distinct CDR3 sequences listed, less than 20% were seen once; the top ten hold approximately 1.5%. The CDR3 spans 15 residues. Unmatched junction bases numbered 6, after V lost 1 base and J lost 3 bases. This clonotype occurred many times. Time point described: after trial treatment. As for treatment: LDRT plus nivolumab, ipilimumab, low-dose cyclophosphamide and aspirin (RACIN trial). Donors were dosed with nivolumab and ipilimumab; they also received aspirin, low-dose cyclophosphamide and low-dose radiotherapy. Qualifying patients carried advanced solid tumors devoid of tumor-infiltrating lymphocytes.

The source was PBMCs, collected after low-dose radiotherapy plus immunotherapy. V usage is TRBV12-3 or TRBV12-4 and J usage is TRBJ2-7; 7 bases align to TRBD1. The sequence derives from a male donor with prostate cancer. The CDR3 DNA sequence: TGTGCCAGCAGTTTAGGCCGGGACAGAGACTACGAGCAGTACTTC. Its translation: CASSLGRDRDYEQYF.